This T cell receptor beta chain was captured by sequencing in a study of Graves' ophthalmopathy and Graves' hyperthyroidism. Study conclusions and caveats: The model predicted ophthalmopathy progression with 65% to 71% sensitivity and approximately 72% specificity.

There are many counts of this clonotype. Its antigen remains unknown. Germline-derived CDR1 and CDR2 are SGHAT and FQNNGV. With 2 bases removed from V and 3 bases from J, the gap between germline ends came to 4 bases. This CDR3 contains 13 residues. Clinical symptoms, serum thyroxine, TRAb, thyroid ultrasound and orbital computed tomography formed the basis of diagnosis. For repertoire sequencing, the TCR beta CDR3 regions were amplified from RNA transcripts. HTBI primers were employed in first-round RT-PCR, then a second-round multiplex PCR followed. TCRdb reprocessed the multiplex PCR reads via MiXCR and lists one record per CDR3 protein. Of about half a million distinct CDR3 sequences in the sample, approximately 15% are singletons; the top ten hold 9.5% to 10%.

Sequencing was performed on blood. The sequence was collected from a woman under 40 with Graves' ophthalmopathy. The chain recombines TRBV11-2 with TRBJ2-2; D is undetermined. CDR3 DNA: TGTGCCAGCAGCTTATACGACACCGGGGAGCTGTTTTTT. Residues: CASSLYDTGELFF.